These T cell receptor beta chains were read from a single sample in a study of PD-1 blockade in classical Hodgkin lymphoma. The assay was immunoSEQ multiplex PCR, and TCRdb's table has in-frame clones only and misses some. Of some 25,000 clones listed, approximately 64% are singletons. Material: peripheral blood mononuclear cells (PBMCs), obtained before the second cycle of nivolumab. Receptors were obtained from a human donor with classical Hodgkin lymphoma. Each CDR3 is given with its conserved first and last residue. A D gene is named only where the DNA matches it firmly. The listing skips clone size in some rows; elsewhere it reads once, few, many or a size class.

>NA|TRBV7-9|TRBJ2-2|NA
CASSLVLTNTGELFF
TGTGCCAGCAGCTTAGTGCTAACGAACACCGGGGAGCTGTTTTTT
>TRBD1|TRBV6-5|TRBJ1-1|few
CASRRQGNTEAFF
TGTGCCAGCAGGCGACAGGGGAACACTGAAGCTTTCTTT
>NA|TRBV6-5|TRBJ1-2|NA
CASSYSGRGYTF
TGTGCCAGCAGTTACTCGGGGCGGGGCTACACCTTC
>TRBD2|TRBV9|TRBJ2-7|once
CASSPQGLGLYEQYF
TGTGCCAGCAGCCCTCAGGGACTAGGTCTCTACGAGCAGTACTTC
>TRBD2|TRBV4-3|TRBJ2-2|NA
CASSLAPSGGSTGELFF
TGCGCCAGCAGCCTAGCCCCTAGCGGGGGGTCCACCGGGGAGCTGTTTTTT
>NA|TRBV4-1|TRBJ2-3|NA
CASSQLRGDTQYF
TGCGCCAGCAGCCAGCTAAGGGGTGATACGCAGTATTTT
>NA|TRBV12-5|TRBJ2-1|NA
CASALDSYNEQFF
TGTGCTAGTGCCCTGGACTCCTACAATGAGCAGTTCTTC
>NA|TRBV10-3|TRBJ1-5|NA
CAIRGERTQPQHF
TGTGCCATCAGAGGCGAGAGGACTCAGCCCCAGCATTTT
>TRBD1|TRBV5-1|TRBJ1-5|NA
CASSLGDRFNQPQHF
TGCGCCAGCAGCTTGGGGGACAGATTCAATCAGCCCCAGCATTTT
>NA|TRBV27|TRBJ2-2|NA
CASSLLGPTGELFF
TGTGCCAGCAGTTTATTGGGTCCCACCGGGGAGCTGTTTTTT
>TRBD1|TRBV5-1|TRBJ1-4|few
CASSLGGTAVARDGGKLFF
TGCGCCAGCAGCTTGGGAGGGACAGCGGTCGCCAGAGATGGGGGAAAACTGTTTTTT
>NA|TRBV19|TRBJ1-3|NA
CASSTGAGGGYTIYF
TGTGCCAGTAGTACGGGTGCAGGTGGAGGTTACACCATATATTTT
>TRBD1|TRBV29-1|TRBJ2-7|NA
CSVLRDREPTYEQYF
TGCAGCGTGCTCCGGGACAGGGAACCGACCTACGAGCAGTACTTC
>TRBD1|TRBV6-5|TRBJ1-2|NA
CASSYSTGNGYTF
TGTGCCAGCAGTTACTCGACAGGGAATGGCTACACCTTC
>NA|TRBV10-3|TRBJ1-5|NA
CAISESLPGSQPQHF
TGTGCCATCAGTGAGTCATTGCCAGGGAGTCAGCCCCAGCATTTT
>NA|TRBV4-1|TRBJ2-7|NA
CASSQDARQYF
TGCGCCAGCAGCCAAGATGCGCGGCAGTACTTC
>NA|TRBV6-1|TRBJ2-7|NA
CASSRGGRYEQYF
TGTGCCAGCTCCCGAGGAGGGAGGTACGAGCAGTACTTC
>NA|TRBV2|TRBJ1-1|once
CASTGAVNTEAFF
TGTGCCAGCACGGGGGCGGTGAACACTGAAGCTTTCTTT
>TRBD1|TRBV4-1|TRBJ1-6|NA
CASSQKLTGTGGIFNSPLHF
TGCGCCAGCAGCCAAAAGCTCACAGGGACAGGGGGAATATTTAATTCACCCCTCCACTTT
>TRBD2|TRBV6-5|TRBJ2-1|NA
CASSSTSGEQFF
TGTGCCAGCAGTTCCACTAGCGGTGAGCAGTTCTTC
>NA|TRBV29-1|TRBJ1-2|NA
CSASRDTAYGYTF
TGCAGCGCATCCCGGGACACCGCCTATGGCTACACCTTC
>TRBD2|TRBV28|TRBJ2-5|NA
CASSPGSGTSGGAWETQYF
TGTGCCAGCAGTCCCGGATCCGGGACTAGCGGGGGGGCGTGGGAGACCCAGTACTTC
>NA|TRBV6-6|TRBJ2-7|few
CATAGFEQYF
TGTGCCACCGCAGGCTTTGAGCAGTACTTC
>NA|TRBV6-6|TRBJ2-5|NA
CASNRRGNQETQYF
TGTGCCAGCAATAGGCGGGGTAACCAAGAGACCCAGTACTTC
>NA|TRBV4-3|TRBJ2-6|few
CASSQDLGFGANVLTF
TGCGCCAGCAGCCAAGATCTGGGGTTCGGGGCCAACGTCCTGACTTTC
>TRBD2|TRBV18|TRBJ2-7|NA
CASSPDSGRASSEQYF
TGTGCCAGCTCACCGGATAGCGGGAGGGCCAGTTCCGAGCAGTACTTC
>NA|TRBV19|TRBJ2-2|NA
CARRKGSSGELFF
TGTGCCCGTCGGAAGGGTTCCTCCGGGGAGCTGTTTTTT
>TRBD2|TRBV19|TRBJ2-2|once
CASSIEAGTGELFF
TGTGCCAGTAGTATAGAAGCGGGAACCGGGGAGCTGTTTTTT
>NA|TRBV28|TRBJ1-6|few
CASSQGMDSPLHF
TGTGCCAGCAGTCAGGGTATGGATTCACCCCTCCACTTT
>NA|TRBV6-1|TRBJ1-2|medium-sized
CASKTGGGGYTF
TGTGCCAGCAAAACTGGGGGTGGTGGCTACACCTTC
>NA|TRBV7-9|TRBJ2-5|few
CASSLEVIQETQYF
TGTGCCAGCAGCTTAGAAGTGATCCAAGAGACCCAGTACTTC
>NA|TRBV9|TRBJ2-7|NA
CASSVAWDSTYEQYF
TGTGCCAGCAGCGTAGCTTGGGACTCAACCTACGAGCAGTACTTC
>TRBD2|TRBV19|TRBJ2-2|few
CASSIGLAGGPNTGELFF
TGTGCCAGTAGTATAGGACTAGCGGGGGGGCCGAACACCGGGGAGCTGTTTTTT
>NA|TRBV5-3|TRBJ1-5|NA
CARSFPGKRGNQPQHF
TGTGCCAGAAGCTTTCCAGGGAAAAGAGGCAATCAGCCCCAGCATTTT
>NA|TRBV6-5|TRBJ1-2|few
CASSYSGNYGYTF
TGTGCCAGCAGTTACTCAGGGAACTATGGCTACACCTTC